The 30 T cell receptor beta chains below come from one sample, sequenced in a study of T cell responses to AZD1222 COVID-19 vaccine. The assay was immunoSEQ multiplex PCR, and TCRdb's table has in-frame clones only and misses some. The sample shows about 140,000 clones, about 93% of them seen only once. Sequenced here: peripheral blood, sampled on day 0 of AZD1222 vaccination. Receptors originate from an adult in good health.

This sequence joins TRBV6-2 or TRBV6-3 and TRBJ2-3; no clear D. Germline CDR1 and CDR2: MNHEY and SVGEGT. The CDR3 sequence is 15 residues long. V lost 3 bases, J lost 0 bases, and 10 bases lay in between. The CDR3 DNA sequence: TGTGCCAGCAGTTATGTCGGCAGTAGCACAGATACGCAGTATTTT. Protein sequence: CASSYVGSSTDTQYF.

The chain has TRBV29-1 and TRBJ2-1; D possibly matches TRBD1 or TRBD2 (5 bases each). With 3 bases removed from V and 6 bases from J, the gap between germline ends came to 12 bases. Germline values: CDR1 SQVTM, CDR2 ANQGSEA. The CDR3 is 13 amino acids. Here the CDR3 DNA reads TGCAGCGTTGACTTGGGGGTCGTCAATGAGCAGTTCTTC. It is translated as CSVDLGVVNEQFF.

The V call is TRBV5-1, the J call TRBJ1-2; 11 nucleotides agree with TRBD1. The length of the CDR3 is 15 residues. V was clipped by 0 bases and J by 6 bases; unmatched bases: 4. The germline CDR1 and CDR2 sequences are SGHRS and YFSETQ. The CDR3 is CASSLEDRGHDGYTF. In nucleotides, the CDR3 is TGCGCCAGCAGCTTGGAGGACAGGGGGCACGATGGCTACACCTTC. Full variable domain (rest looked up from reference TRBV5-1 and TRBJ1-2): KAGVTQTPRYLIKTRGQQVTLSCSPISGHRSVSWYQQTPGQGLQFLFEYFSETQRNKGNFPGRFSGRQFSNSRSEMNVSTLELGDSALYLCASSLEDRGHDGYTFGSGTRLTVV.

The chain couples TRBV21-1 to TRBJ2-7; the table calls TRBD2, which could not be checked here. TRBV21-1 is marked as a pseudogene. CDR3 size: 15 residues. The CDR3 here is CASPPPGVRIREQYF. CDR3 DNA sequence: TGTGCCAGCCCTCCCCCCGGTGTGCGGATTAGGGAGCAGTACTTC.

This chain joins TRBV5-4 and TRBJ1-1; no clear D gene. Germline CDR1 is SGHNT and CDR2 is YYREEE (reference sequence). The V end lost 0 bases, the J end lost 0 bases, and 6 bases lay between the germline ends. This CDR3 region has 14 residues. Written as DNA, the CDR3 is TGTGCCAGCAGCTTGGGAGCGATGAACACTGAAGCTTTCTTT. Residues: CASSLGAMNTEAFF.

V gene TRBV6-1 combines with J gene TRBJ2-4, with a weak D call TRBD1 (5 bases). This CDR3 contains 17 residues. Germline loops: CDR1 MNHNS, CDR2 SASEGT. The V and J ends lost 3 bases and 0 bases respectively, with 15 bases between them. CDR3 amino acids: CASSERPGNVAKNIQYF. The CDR3 region has the DNA TGTGCCAGCAGTGAGAGGCCAGGGAATGTAGCCAAAAACATTCAGTACTTC.

V usage is TRBV7-9 and J usage is TRBJ2-7; either TRBD1 or TRBD2 may supply D (5 bases each). Germline CDR1 SEHNR, CDR2 FQNEAQ (reference sequence). The CDR3 loop spans 12 amino acids. V was pared by 5 bases and J by 7 bases, with 12 bases between. The CDR3 sequence: CASSPGRQEQYF. CDR3 sequence (DNA): TGTGCCAGCAGCCCGGGACGGCAAGAGCAGTACTTC.

This chain uses TRBV7-6 with TRBJ2-3, with TRBD2 matching over 9 bases. V was pared by 0 bases and J by 2 bases, with 3 bases of the junction left unmatched. CDR1 and CDR2 from the germline V gene are SGHVS and FNYEAQ. This CDR3 has 16 residues. The chain's CDR3 is CASSLAPSGATDTQYF. CDR3 coding DNA: TGTGCCAGCAGCTTAGCGCCTAGCGGGGCCACAGATACGCAGTATTTT.

This sequence joins TRBV3-1 (or the pseudogene TRBV3-2) and TRBJ1-4; unclear D gene. CDR3 length: 12 residues. V was trimmed by 1 base and J by 8 bases, leaving 5 bases between them. The germline V gene encodes CDR1 LGHDT and CDR2 YNNKEL (reference sequence). The DNA of the CDR3 is TGTGCCAGCAGCCAAGTGGAAGAAAAACTGTTTTTT. Translated, it gives CASSQVEEKLFF.

The gene calls are TRBV7-6 and TRBJ1-5, with 7 bases fitting TRBD1. The V and J ends lost 4 bases and 4 bases, in that order; junction bases with no gene match: 13. Germline V gives CDR1 SGHVS, CDR2 FNYEAQ. The CDR3 loop spans 17 amino acids. The CDR3 nucleotides are TGTGCCAGCAGCTCATGGGACGAGGGGGCTAGAAATCAGCCCCAGCATTTT. Residues: CASSSWDEGARNQPQHF.

This rearrangement joins TRBV28 to TRBJ1-5; unclear D gene. The CDR3 runs 15 residues. Germline CDR1 MDHEN, CDR2 SYDVKM. Trimming left V 10 bases short and J 2 bases short, with 18 bases between. The CDR3 coding sequence is TGTGCCACCAACTCTGGGGAAGGTGGCAATCAGCCCCAGCATTTT. Translation gives CATNSGEGGNQPQHF.

The chain couples TRBV9 to TRBJ2-1; D is undetermined. The CDR3 length is 11 residues. V lost 0 bases, J lost 8 bases, and 3 bases lay in between. Germline V lookup: CDR1 SGDLS, CDR2 YYNGEE. The CDR3 DNA follows: TGTGCCAGCAGCGTAGTTTATGAGCAGTTCTTC. As protein: CASSVVYEQFF.

This clone was picked up one time. This chain links TRBV12-5 with TRBJ1-1; D ambiguous. There are 13 residues in the CDR3. V was clipped by 5 bases and J by 0 bases, with 7 bases between them. The V gene's germline CDR1 is LGHNT and CDR2 FRNRAP. The CDR3 spells CASGAGVNTEAFF. The CDR3 nucleotides read TGTGCTAGTGGTGCGGGCGTGAACACTGAAGCTTTCTTT.

The J gene is TRBJ1-4, the V gene TRBV12-3 or TRBV12-4, with D maybe TRBD1 (5 bases). The V gene lost 6 bases and the J gene lost 10 bases, with 15 bases spanning the gap. The CDR3 runs 13 residues. The CDR3 nucleotides are TGTGCCAGCAGGTCAACAGGTTCAGGAAAACTGTTTTTT. Its protein is CASRSTGSGKLFF.

The genes are TRBV20-1 and TRBJ2-1, with 8 bases aligning to TRBD2. Germline V lookup: CDR1 DFQATT, CDR2 SNEGSKA (reference sequence). CDR3 length equals 13 residues. After removal of 6 bases from V and 8 bases from J, the junction contained 9 bases not matched to a gene. The chain's CDR3 is CSASTGTSYEQFF. The CDR3, as DNA: TGCAGTGCCAGTACCGGGACTAGTTATGAGCAGTTCTTC.

The chain carries TRBV9 and TRBJ2-1; 14 bases fit TRBD2. This CDR3 is built from 16 residues. J lost 2 bases, V lost 3 bases, and 1 base had no gene match. Germline V gives CDR1 SGDLS, CDR2 YYNGEE. CDR3 DNA: TGTGCCAGCAGCGAGGGACTAGCGGGAGCCTACAATGAGCAGTTCTTC. Encoded protein: CASSEGLAGAYNEQFF.

The gene calls are TRBV18 and TRBJ1-1; 8 bases map to TRBD1. CDR1 and CDR2 from the germline V gene are KGHSH and LQKENI. V was pared by 3 bases and J by 5 bases, with 8 bases of the junction left unmatched. The CDR3 consists of 15 residues. CDR3 DNA: TGTGCCAGCTCACCGGTCGGGACAGGAGGGACTGAAGCTTTCTTT. This encodes CASSPVGTGGTEAFF.

This clone was detected a few times. The chain uses TRBV5-1 and TRBJ1-1, with D possibly TRBD1 on 5 matching bases. Per germline, CDR1 SGHRS and CDR2 YFSETQ. V lost 0 bases, J lost 7 bases, and 16 bases lay in between. This CDR3 is built from 15 residues. The CDR3 sequence: CASSLAGGGTHEAFF. CDR3 nucleotides: TGCGCCAGCAGCTTGGCCGGAGGCGGGACCCATGAAGCTTTCTTT.

The V and J genes are TRBV5-1 and TRBJ1-1; D call uncertain. This CDR3 comprises 11 residues. V was pared by 6 bases and J by 6 bases, with 9 bases between. Per the germline V gene, CDR1 is SGHRS and CDR2 is YFSETQ. CDR3 coding DNA: TGCGCCAGCACCCGAGGTTCTGAAGCTTTCTTT. The encoded protein is CASTRGSEAFF.

The chain uses TRBV30 and TRBJ1-1; maybe TRBD1 (6 bases). Trimming removed 2 bases at V and 1 base at J, with 11 bases between. CDR3 length: 14 residues. Looked up from germline, CDR1 is GTSNPN and CDR2 is SVGIG (reference sequence). This chain's CDR3 is CAWSIGGPNTEAFF. CDR3 DNA: TGTGCCTGGAGTATTGGGGGGCCGAACACTGAAGCTTTCTTT.

The V gene is TRBV11-1, the J gene TRBJ2-1; 9 bases agree with TRBD2. The junction had 11 bases not matched to a gene; V was cut back by 6 bases and J by 5 bases. This CDR3 region has 16 residues. Germline assignment: CDR1 SGHAT and CDR2 FQDESV (reference sequence). The CDR3 nucleotides are TGTGCCAGCAGACTCCGTAGCGGGAGTGCGAACAATGAGCAGTTCTTC. Encoded protein: CASRLRSGSANNEQFF.

The chain links TRBV5-4 to TRBJ1-1; D remains unclear. CDR3 length: 14 residues. The V end was cut by 4 bases, the J end by 4 bases, with 14 bases between. Germline V gene sequence: CDR1 SGHNT, CDR2 YYREEE (reference sequence). The CDR3 DNA sequence: TGTGCCAGCAGCCCCCAGAGGCCGGGCACTGAAGCTTTCTTT. Translated, it gives CASSPQRPGTEAFF.

This clone was observed a single time. This chain uses TRBV19 with TRBJ2-2, with D unclear. The CDR3 is 15 amino acids. Trimming cost V 3 bases and J 1 base, with 9 bases left between them. CDR1 and CDR2 (germline): LNHDA, SQIVND (reference sequence). Here the CDR3 reads CASSIVGRNTGELFF. CDR3 nucleotide sequence: TGTGCCAGTAGTATTGTCGGCAGGAACACCGGGGAGCTGTTTTTT.

This clone has a handful of counts. The chain joins TRBV5-1 to TRBJ2-2; 10 bases are shared with TRBD1. Germline trimming cut 6 bases from V and 3 bases from J; bases unmatched to any gene: 11. The CDR3 length is 17 residues. Germline V lookup: CDR1 SGHRS, CDR2 YFSETQ. CDR3 DNA sequence: TGCGCCAGCAAAATCTTAGTTGGGACAGGGGACACCGGGGAGCTGTTTTTT. This encodes CASKILVGTGDTGELFF.

This clone was recorded once. The chain carries TRBV5-6 and TRBJ2-1, with D perhaps matching TRBD1 or TRBD2 (5 bases each). The germline V gene has CDR1 SGHDT and CDR2 YYEEEE. V dropped 6 bases and J dropped 4 bases, with 14 bases sitting between them. The CDR3 runs to 14 residues. This CDR3 reads CASNPTGAYNEQFF. The CDR3 nucleotides read TGTGCCAGCAACCCTACCGGGGCTTACAATGAGCAGTTCTTC.

This clone has only one observation. The CDR3 DNA reads as TGTGCCAGCAGCTTAGATCGAGCGGGGGCTAGGGCTGAAGCTTTCTTT. Protein product: CASSLDRAGARAEAFF. The chain is built from TRBV11-2 and TRBJ1-1, with D maybe TRBD1 (6 bases). The germline gives CDR1 SGHAT, CDR2 FQNNGV. V was trimmed by 0 bases and J by 6 bases, leaving 17 bases between them. The CDR3 has 16 amino acids.

V is TRBV5-4 and J is TRBJ2-2; the D gene could be TRBD1 or TRBD2 (5 bases each). The CDR3 is 16 residues long. Trimming pared 3 bases from V and 5 bases from J, leaving 17 bases between. CDR1 and CDR2 from the germline V gene are SGHNT and YYREEE (reference sequence). CDR3 region: CASSSAPGRDTGELFF. CDR3 DNA sequence: TGTGCCAGCAGCTCGGCACCGGGGCGAGATACCGGGGAGCTGTTTTTT. The variable domain in full, completed from reference TRBV5-4 and TRBJ2-2, reads ETGVTQSPTHLIKTRGQQVTLRCSSQSGHNTVSWYQQALGQGPQFIFQYYREEENGRGNFPPRFSGLQFPNYSSELNVNALELDDSALYLCASSSAPGRDTGELFFGEGSRLTVL.

This chain links TRBV5-4 with TRBJ2-7, with D maybe TRBD1 (5 bases). Trimming took off 0 bases at V and 3 bases at J, with 13 bases between the two ends. The germline CDR1 and CDR2 sequences are SGHNT and YYREEE (reference sequence). This CDR3 has 15 residues. The CDR3 sequence is CASSLDRPSYYEQYF. CDR3 sequence (DNA): TGTGCCAGCAGCTTGGACAGGCCCTCCTACTACGAGCAGTACTTC.

V usage is TRBV19 and J usage is TRBJ1-2, with 9 nucleotides matching TRBD1. The germline V gene has CDR1 LNHDA and CDR2 SQIVND (reference sequence). The trim removed 2 bases at V and 8 bases at J, leaving 6 bases unmatched. This CDR3 has 14 residues. As DNA, the CDR3 is TGTGCCAGTAGTATAAGAGGACAGGGGATCGGCTACACCTTC. The encoded protein is CASSIRGQGIGYTF.

J is TRBJ2-3 and V is TRBV5-1; D ambiguous. V lost 0 bases and J lost 0, with 8 bases in between. The length of the CDR3 is 15 residues. Germline V gives CDR1 SGHRS, CDR2 YFSETQ. Here the CDR3 reads CASSLAPLSTDTQYF. The CDR3 DNA reads TGCGCCAGCAGCTTGGCCCCCCTCAGCACAGATACGCAGTATTTT.